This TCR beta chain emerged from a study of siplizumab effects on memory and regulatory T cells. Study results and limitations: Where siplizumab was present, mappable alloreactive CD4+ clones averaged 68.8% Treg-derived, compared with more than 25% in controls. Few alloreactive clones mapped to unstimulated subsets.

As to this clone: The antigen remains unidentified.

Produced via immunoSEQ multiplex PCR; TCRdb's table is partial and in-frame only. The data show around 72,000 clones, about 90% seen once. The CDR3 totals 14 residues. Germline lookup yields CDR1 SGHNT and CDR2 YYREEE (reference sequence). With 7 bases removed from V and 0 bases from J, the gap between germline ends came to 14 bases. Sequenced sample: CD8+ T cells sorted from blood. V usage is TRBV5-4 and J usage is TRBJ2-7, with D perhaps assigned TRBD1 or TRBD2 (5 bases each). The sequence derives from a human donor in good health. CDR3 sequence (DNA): TGTGCCAGCGCTAACGGGGCTAGCTCCTACGAGCAGTACTTC. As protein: CASANGASSYEQYF.